These T cell receptor beta chains were read from a single sample in a study of T cell responses to AZD1222 COVID-19 vaccine. Some clones are missing from TCRdb's copy, which holds only in-frame ones; the method was immunoSEQ multiplex PCR. The profile shows 99,000 or so clones, 89% of them singletons. The sequenced sample was peripheral blood, obtained 28 days after the second AZD1222 dose. These receptors were taken from an adult who received the AZD1222 COVID-19 vaccine. The CDR3 runs from the conserved cysteine through the conserved F or W. D genes are given only for firm matches. Clone size is not always given. Where it is, it says once, few, many or a class for expanded clones.

d_call	clone_size	v_call	j_call	cdr3_aa	cdr3_nt
-	-	TRBV19	TRBJ1-2	CASSIVGNTGYTF	TGTGCCAGTAGTATAGTAGGGAACACGGGCTACACCTTC
-	-	TRBV29-1	TRBJ1-1	CSVPRDDGTEAFF	TGCAGCGTTCCCCGGGATGATGGCACTGAAGCTTTCTTT
-	-	TRBV21-1	TRBJ2-3	CASSLLPGTSGRSTDTQYF	TGTGCCAGCAGCCTTCTGCCCGGGACTAGCGGGAGGAGCACAGATACGCAGTATTTT
-	-	TRBV30	TRBJ2-3	CAWSGDGTPWADTQYF	TGTGCCTGGAGTGGTGACGGGACTCCCTGGGCAGATACGCAGTATTTT
-	few	TRBV7-8	TRBJ2-2	CASSPVGRTGELFF	TGTGCCAGCAGCCCTGTTGGGAGAACCGGGGAGCTGTTTTTT
-	-	TRBV30	TRBJ2-3	CAWTPSGADTQYF	TGTGCCTGGACACCTTCCGGGGCAGATACGCAGTATTTT
-	once	TRBV7-2	TRBJ1-2	CASSLTGGNYGYTF	TGTGCCAGCAGCCTGACAGGTGGTAACTATGGCTACACCTTC
TRBD2	-	TRBV7-9	TRBJ2-7	CASSPGLAGSSYEQYF	TGTGCCAGCAGCCCCGGACTAGCGGGGAGCTCCTACGAGCAGTACTTC
-	-	TRBV2	TRBJ2-1	CASSVTGNEQFF	TGTGCCAGCAGTGTTACAGGGAATGAGCAGTTCTTC
-	-	TRBV28	TRBJ1-1	CASSSGWGPGNTEAFF	TGTGCCAGCAGTTCGGGGTGGGGGCCAGGGAACACTGAAGCTTTCTTT
TRBD2	-	TRBV29-1	TRBJ2-3	CSVGSGRGTDTQYF	TGCAGCGTTGGTAGCGGGAGGGGAACAGATACGCAGTATTTT
TRBD1	-	TRBV18	TRBJ1-4	CASSPEQGAKEKLFF	TGTGCCAGCTCACCCGAACAGGGGGCAAAGGAAAAACTGTTTTTT
-	-	TRBV29-1	TRBJ1-2	CSVEGTGNYGYTF	TGCAGCGTTGAGGGTACAGGGAACTATGGCTACACCTTC
TRBD2	-	TRBV18	TRBJ2-7	CASSAGTSLRYEQYF	TGTGCCAGCTCAGCCGGGACTAGTCTGCGCTACGAGCAGTACTTC
TRBD2	-	TRBV4-2	TRBJ2-7	CASSQDLAGGPGEQYF	TGTGCCAGCAGCCAAGATTTAGCGGGAGGGCCTGGCGAGCAGTACTTC
-	once	TRBV10-1	TRBJ2-5	CASSHPTSETQYF	TGCGCCAGCAGCCACCCTACCAGTGAGACCCAGTACTTC